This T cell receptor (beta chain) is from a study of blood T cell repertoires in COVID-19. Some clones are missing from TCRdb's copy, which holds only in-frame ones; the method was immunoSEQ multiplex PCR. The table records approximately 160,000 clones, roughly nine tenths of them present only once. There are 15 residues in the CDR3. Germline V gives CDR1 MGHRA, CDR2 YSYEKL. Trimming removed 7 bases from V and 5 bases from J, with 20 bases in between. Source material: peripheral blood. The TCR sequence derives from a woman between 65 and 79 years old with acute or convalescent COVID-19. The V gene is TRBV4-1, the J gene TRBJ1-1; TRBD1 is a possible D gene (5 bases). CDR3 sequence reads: CASTATPGGITEAFF. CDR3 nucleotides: TGCGCCAGCACCGCTACTCCGGGGGGAATAACTGAAGCTTTCTTT.